The clone carrying this T cell receptor beta chain was observed many times. No antigen is known for it. V lost 7 bases to trimming and J lost 2 bases, with 16 bases between them. The CDR3 sequence is 15 residues long. Germline-derived CDR1 and CDR2 are LGHNT and FRNRAP. Patients aged 18 to 65 with hyperthyroidism were newly diagnosed, with duration under 2 months. These data belong to a study of T cells in Graves' hyperthyroidism and ophthalmopathy. RNA transcripts yielded amplified TCR beta CDR3 regions. HTBI primers were employed in a first-round RT-PCR of the TCR CDR3. TCRdb processed the multiplex PCR reads anew with MiXCR; each CDR3 protein has one entry. The sample lists some 460,000 distinct CDR3 sequences, about a sixth seen once, with less than 15% in the top ten. Notes on the study in general: Prediction of ophthalmopathy progression came a median around 6 months pre-onset.

V gene TRBV12-5 combines with J gene TRBJ2-3, with a tentative D call TRBD1 (5 bases). The sequenced sample was blood. This TCR came from a woman between 18 and 29 years old with Graves' hyperthyroidism. CDR3: CASASDKFFTDTQYF. In DNA form, the CDR3 reads TGTGCTAGTGCCTCGGACAAGTTCTTCACAGATACGCAGTATTTT.